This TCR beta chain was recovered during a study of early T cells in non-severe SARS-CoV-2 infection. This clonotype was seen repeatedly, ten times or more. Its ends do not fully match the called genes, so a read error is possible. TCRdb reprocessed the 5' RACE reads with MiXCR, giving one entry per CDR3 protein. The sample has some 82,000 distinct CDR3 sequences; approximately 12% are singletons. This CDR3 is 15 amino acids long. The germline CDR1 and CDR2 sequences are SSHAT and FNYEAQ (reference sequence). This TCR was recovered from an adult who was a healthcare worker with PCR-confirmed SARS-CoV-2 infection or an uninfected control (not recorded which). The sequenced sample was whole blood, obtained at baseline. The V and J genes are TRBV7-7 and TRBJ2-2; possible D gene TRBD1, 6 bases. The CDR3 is CASSPWTDNTGELFF. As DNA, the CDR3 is TGTGCTAGCAGCCCATGGACAGATAACACCGGGGAGCTGTTTTTT.